The 15 T cell receptor beta chains in this list originate from one sample, sequenced in a study of neurological immune-mediated disorders. One entry per CDR3 protein, called by TCRdb with MiXCR from the 5' RACE reads. Of approximately 9,400 distinct CDR3 sequences in the sample, around 21% are singletons; the top ten hold about an eighth. The sequenced sample consisted of CD8+ T cells from blood. The source of these receptors is a woman aged 35 to 49 with multiple sclerosis.

This clonotype is categorized as medium-sized. The rearrangement joins TRBV4-1 to TRBJ1-1; 8 bases agree with TRBD1. The CDR3 covers 15 residues. The germline V gene encodes CDR1 MGHRA and CDR2 YSYEKL. J lost 5 bases, V lost 1 base, and 6 bases had no gene match. CDR3 protein: CASSQATGGWTEAFF. CDR3 coding DNA: TGCGCCAGCAGCCAAGCCACAGGGGGGTGGACTGAAGCTTTCTTT.

Many counts were recorded for this clonotype. V gene TRBV20-1 combines with J gene TRBJ2-7, with 7 bases fitting TRBD2. Germline CDR1 DFQATT, CDR2 SNEGSKA (reference sequence). The CDR3 sequence is 15 residues long. The trim removed 2 bases at V and 5 bases at J, leaving 12 bases unmatched. This CDR3 is CSARPQEGRGDEQYF. CDR3 nucleotide sequence: TGCAGTGCTAGACCCCAGGAGGGTCGGGGGGACGAGCAGTACTTC.

V gene TRBV20-1 combines with J gene TRBJ1-1; D may be TRBD1 (5 bases). V lost 3 bases and J 0 bases, leaving 14 bases between the germline ends. This CDR3 is 15 amino acids long. Germline V gene lookup returns CDR1 DFQATT and CDR2 SNEGSKA (reference sequence). CDR3 residues: CSASGTGPMNTEAFF. Here the CDR3 DNA reads TGCAGTGCTAGCGGGACTGGCCCCATGAACACTGAAGCTTTCTTT.

This clonotype was found many times. The rearrangement links TRBV27 to TRBJ2-1; D gene ambiguous. The germline gives CDR1 MNHEY, CDR2 SMNVEV (reference sequence). The CDR3 sequence is 12 residues long. Trimming cost V 8 bases and J 6 bases, with 11 bases left between them. CDR3 nucleotides: TGTGCCAGCTCTCGCCGGTCCAATGAGCAGTTCTTC. Amino acids: CASSRRSNEQFF.

The rearrangement joins TRBV5-1 to TRBJ2-3, with 10 bases matching TRBD2. This CDR3 region has 18 residues. Germline V CDR1 and CDR2: SGHRS, YFSETQ. V lost 0 bases to trimming and J lost 5 bases; unmatched junction nucleotides: 12. Written as DNA, the CDR3 is TGCGCCAGCAGCTTGGTGTCTAGCGGGGGCCCCCGAGGAGATACGCAGTATTTT. Translated, it gives CASSLVSSGGPRGDTQYF. The whole variable domain, filled in from reference TRBV5-1 and TRBJ2-3, reads KAGVTQTPRYLIKTRGQQVTLSCSPISGHRSVSWYQQTPGQGLQFLFEYFSETQRNKGNFPGRFSGRQFSNSRSEMNVSTLELGDSALYLCASSLVSSGGPRGDTQYFGPGTRLTVL.

The V call is TRBV5-6, the J call TRBJ1-4; D is possibly TRBD1 (5 bases). Per germline, CDR1 SGHDT and CDR2 YYEEEE. Between the trimmed V and J ends, which lost 3 bases and 1 base, there was a span of 16 bases. The length of the CDR3 is 17 residues. CDR3 in DNA: TGTGCCAGCAGCTCGGGACTCTCTCCGGGAACTAATGAAAAACTGTTTTTT. As protein: CASSSGLSPGTNEKLFF.

The table lists this clonotype with many counts. The CDR3 spells CASSYERGGETQYF. Written as DNA, the CDR3 is TGCGCCAGCAGCTACGAGCGGGGGGGGGAGACCCAGTACTTC. This chain links TRBV4-1 with TRBJ2-5; 10 bases align to TRBD2. The CDR3 is 14 residues long. Trimming took 5 bases from V and 5 from J; bases not matched to a gene: 5. Germline-derived CDR1 and CDR2 are MGHRA and YSYEKL.

At least ten counts were recorded for this clonotype. This chain links TRBV24-1 with TRBJ2-3, with 11 bases lining up with TRBD1. The V gene's germline CDR1 is KGHDR and CDR2 SFDVKD. The CDR3 consists of 19 residues. With V trimmed by 7 bases and J by 5 bases, 19 bases remained unmatched. The CDR3 region has the DNA TGTGCCACCAGCGGCTACGACTCGCCCGGACAGGGGGCGAGAGATACGCAGTATTTT. The encoded protein is CATSGYDSPGQGARDTQYF.

Many counts were recorded for this clonotype. The gene calls are TRBV10-3 and TRBJ2-2; 7 bases line up with TRBD1. Germline CDR1 and CDR2: ENHRY and SYGVKD. Trimming took 2 bases from V and 4 from J; bases not matched to a gene: 10. The CDR3 is made up of 17 amino acids. The CDR3 protein is CAISETGAPAGTGELFF. CDR3 nucleotide sequence: TGTGCCATCAGTGAGACAGGGGCGCCCGCGGGCACCGGGGAGCTGTTTTTT.

This clonotype is medium-sized by share. The chain links TRBV9 to TRBJ2-3; D is uncertain. The CDR3 runs 15 residues. Germline CDR1 and CDR2: SGDLS and YYNGEE. V lost 0 bases and J lost 2, with 10 bases in between. CDR3: CASSVGGPPTDTQYF. In DNA form, the CDR3 reads TGTGCCAGCAGCGTAGGTGGACCCCCCACAGATACGCAGTATTTT.

This clonotype was seen ten or more times. V is TRBV9 and J is TRBJ1-4; D ambiguous. Germline V gene lookup returns CDR1 SGDLS and CDR2 YYNGEE. V was pared by 2 bases and J by 5 bases, with 16 bases between. This CDR3 region has 16 residues. CDR3 nucleotide sequence: TGTGCCAGCAGCGTGTCCTCCTCGGCTGGGAATGAAAAACTGTTTTTT. Its protein is CASSVSSSAGNEKLFF.

This clonotype counts as medium-sized (0.01 to 0.1%). The chain has TRBV15 and TRBJ1-4; D unresolved. V lost 7 bases, J lost 0 bases, and 12 bases lay in between. The CDR3 covers 15 residues. The germline CDR1 and CDR2 sequences are LNHNV and YYDKDF (reference sequence). CDR3 region: CATKPGEATNEKLFF. The CDR3 nucleotides read TGTGCCACCAAACCCGGGGAGGCAACTAATGAAAAACTGTTTTTT.

Many counts were recorded for this clonotype. This rearrangement joins TRBV29-1 to TRBJ1-2; 10 nucleotides match TRBD1. Germline CDR1 and CDR2: SQVTM and ANQGSEA. V was pared by 6 bases and J by 4 bases, with 8 bases of the junction left unmatched. CDR3 length equals 14 residues. CDR3 residues: CSVIPGTGVYGYTF. The CDR3 DNA reads as TGCAGCGTGATACCCGGGACAGGGGTCTATGGCTACACCTTC.

This clonotype is labeled medium-sized (0.01 to 0.1%). The CDR3 sequence: CASSPGRGGLYEQYF. The CDR3 DNA reads as TGCGCCAGCAGCCCCGGGAGGGGCGGATTATACGAGCAGTACTTC. The chain has TRBV5-1 and TRBJ2-7; TRBD2 agrees at 8 bases. The germline gives CDR1 SGHRS, CDR2 YFSETQ. The CDR3 spans 15 residues. With 4 bases clipped from V and 4 bases from J, the junction kept 10 bases outside the gene matches.

This clonotype was recorded at least ten times. The V and J genes are TRBV6-6 and TRBJ2-3; 7 nucleotides agree with TRBD2. The V and J ends lost 2 bases and 5 bases, in that order; junction bases with no gene match: 7. The CDR3 is 15 amino acids. Germline CDR1 MNHNY, CDR2 SVGAGI (reference sequence). The CDR3 protein is CASSYGGGDQDTQYF. The CDR3 region has the DNA TGTGCCAGCAGTTACGGTGGGGGGGATCAAGATACGCAGTATTTT.